Here is one T cell receptor beta chain with its context. Which antigen it targets is not known. It has no much larger one-base neighbor in the sample; base qualities were not kept. This record belongs to a study of shared clonotypes between healthy human individuals (TCRdb year 2020). For the study in its entirety: A few men and two women, aged 18 to 49 years, made up the cohort. For each donor, CD4 naive and CD4 memory were each run on three plates, CD8 naive on two plates, and CD8 memory on one plate. The study deeply sequenced blood TCR repertoires of about five healthy adults to estimate repertoire size and the extent of clonotype sharing between individuals. To increase sequencing depth and limit assay-specific biases, TCR repertoire library preparation and sequencing were carried out by different laboratories using diverse techniques. Each donor's leukapheresis produced roughly between roughly 0.85 and 9 billion PBMCs.

TCR CDR3 regions were amplified from genomic DNA by multiplex PCR using the deep immunoSEQ assay. Genomic DNA extracted from each cell subset was distributed evenly over all wells of several immunoSEQ 96-well plates, and each plate served as one replicate. For sorted subsets, each replicate PCR was loaded with approximately 200 ng genomic DNA, equivalent to approximately 27,000 T cell genomes. Purified libraries were quantified with a Qubit 3.0 fluorometer, sized on a Bioanalyzer 2100, and re-quantified with the KAPA Library Quantification kit. Each immunoSEQ 96-well plate was sequenced on its own single-read 150-cycle Illumina NextSeq 550 flow cell. The paper's processing steps were these. Because the immunoSEQ output held only junctional sequences and lacked quality scores, the filtering could not match the filtering applied to full-length reads. Sequences were annotated with PyIR, a Python wrapper for IgBLAST v1.9, and V/J genes and CDR3 were assigned using IMGT germline references. Any read was removed if the V/J assignment was weak (E-value above 1e-6), the CDR3 was missing, or the read contained stop codons, out-of-frame junctions, or ambiguous translated residues. V3J clonotypes were defined as sequences sharing an identical inferred V gene, J gene, and CDR3 amino acid sequence. Percentage overlap between repertoires was calculated by dividing the number of shared unique clonotypes by the size of the smaller repertoire. Repertoire richness was assessed with RTK rarefaction, the Chao1 estimator, and Recon v2.1 estimates of unobserved clonotypes. Generation probabilities were computed with OLGA for all TCRbeta clonotypes obtained by the gDNA method from a handful of donors. This is the immuneACCESS table as TCRdb keeps it, with only in-frame sequences that have V and J called. A part of the clones is gone; compared with another copy, unresolved V genes explain less than half, and the rest is unexplained. V and J calls and clone size come straight from that table; D and trimming were deduced from the DNA. This sample lists more than 2 million clones; over 85% were detected once. Of the sample, around 0.13% falls within the top ten clones.

The donors were healthy, HIV-negative adults with no recently reported acute infections or vaccinations. All donors were Caucasian adults living in Nashville, Tennessee, USA. CD4+ T cells were enriched by magnetic negative selection, after which naive cells were positively selected on CD45RA and the negative fraction was taken as the memory subset. Blood was collected by leukapheresis, and PBMCs were isolated by Ficoll-Histopaque density gradient centrifugation and then cryopreserved in liquid nitrogen vapor phase. Analytical flow cytometry was used to check the purity and quantity of each magnetically sorted T cell population. Each sorted fraction had its genomic DNA isolated and then quantified by UV absorbance on a Nanodrop 2000c. Overall study results and their limits: Compared with non-shared clonotypes, the clonotypes found in all four sorted-subset donors had higher generation probabilities. Naive subsets generally had larger estimated clonotype richness than memory subsets. Only blood was sampled, and tissue TCR repertoires likely differ from those in blood. Roughly 5.2% of naive CD4, 3.5% of naive CD8, about 2.4% of memory CD4, and 0.4% of memory CD8 clonotypes were shared across several donors. Pairwise subsampling led to the expectation that sequencing depth would affect the degree of clonotype sharing among donors. The small number of donors limited the genetic and exposure-history diversity represented. Incomplete sequencing was indicated by rarefaction of sorted-subset datasets, despite the large sequencing depth.

Reading the germline V gene gives CDR1 SGHRS and CDR2 YFSETQ. The V end loses 4 bases and the J end loses 4 bases, and a stretch of 15 bases separates them. Including the terminal cysteine and phenylalanine, the CDR3 comprises 16 residues. Only the CDR3 region is kept as DNA, spanning 48 bases read in frame from base 1. The rearranged chain carries TRBV5-1 and TRBJ1-6; tentative D gene TRBD1, with 5 bases matching. The sequencing sample was made of naive CD4+ T cells sorted from blood. The cell subset or site label of this sample denotes: CD45RA+ positively selected. The sequence came from a young man in good health. The nucleotides are TGCGCCAGCAGCATAGACAGTTCCACGTATAATTCACCCCTCCACTTT. It specifies CASSIDSSTYNSPLHF. This CDR3, with the reference TRBV5-1 and TRBJ1-6 proteins standing in past its ends, gives the full variable domain KAGVTQTPRYLIKTRGQQVTLSCSPISGHRSVSWYQQTPGQGLQFLFEYFSETQRNKGNFPGRFSGRQFSNSRSEMNVSTLELGDSALYLCASSIDSSTYNSPLHFGNGTRLTVT.